These 14 T cell receptor beta chains originate from one sample sequenced in a study of T cells after yellow fever vaccination. Each CDR3 protein is one row after TCRdb ran MiXCR on the 5' RACE reads. Of 150,000 or so distinct CDR3 sequences listed, more than 5.5% are singletons. The sequencing here drew on CD4+ T cells sorted from PBMCs, taken 5 days after the first yellow fever vaccination. These receptors were obtained from a man between 18 and 35 years old who received the YFV17D yellow fever vaccine.

The rearrangement uses TRBV7-2 and TRBJ2-5; D is ambiguous. V shed 3 bases and J shed 2 bases, with 7 bases lying between them. Germline CDR1 SGHTA, CDR2 FQGNSA. This CDR3 region has 13 residues. The CDR3 sequence: CASSFAEQETQYF. As DNA, the CDR3 is TGTGCCAGCAGCTTCGCTGAACAAGAGACCCAGTACTTC.

This clonotype was detected only a few times. The chain combines TRBV18 with TRBJ2-4, with no clear D. This CDR3 has 14 amino acids. Trimming stripped 0 bases from V and 4 bases from J, with 7 bases between. Germline lookup yields CDR1 KGHSH and CDR2 LQKENI. CDR3: CASSPPGLKNIQYF. CDR3 nucleotide sequence: TGTGCCAGCTCACCACCGGGCCTAAAAAACATTCAGTACTTC.

The table lists this clonotype with a few counts. The V and J genes are TRBV27 and TRBJ1-5; 7 positions match TRBD1. CDR3 size: 15 residues. The germline CDR1 and CDR2 sequences are MNHEY and SMNVEV (reference sequence). Trimming cost V 5 bases and J 0 bases; bases outside gene matches: 4. Written as DNA, the CDR3 is TGTGCCAGCAGTCAGGGGGTTTATAGCAATCAGCCCCAGCATTTT. Translated, it gives CASSQGVYSNQPQHF.

The sample holds many counts of this clonotype. CDR3 in amino acids: CASSREGASSYEQYF. CDR3 bases: TGCGCCAGCAGTAGGGAGGGGGCCAGCTCCTACGAGCAGTACTTC. The V call is TRBV5-1, the J call TRBJ2-7, with D perhaps assigned TRBD1 or TRBD2 (7 bases each). Germline CDR1 and CDR2: SGHRS and YFSETQ. The CDR3 is made up of 15 amino acids. V was trimmed by 5 bases and J by 0 bases, leaving 15 bases between them.

The chain couples TRBV7-8 to TRBJ2-7; D is perhaps TRBD2 (6 bases). With 3 bases removed from V and 2 bases from J, the gap between germline ends came to 14 bases. Looked up from germline, CDR1 is SGHVS and CDR2 is FQNEAQ. The CDR3 covers 15 residues. The CDR3 loop is CASSLEGRDPYEQYV. Here the CDR3 DNA reads TGTGCCAGCAGCTTGGAGGGCCGGGATCCCTACGAGCAGTACGTC.

As concerns this clonotype: A much bigger clone sits one base away, suggesting this may be a read error. This chain uses TRBV7-2 with TRBJ2-7; 13 nucleotides agree with TRBD2. Germline CDR1 SGHTA, CDR2 FQGNSA. The V and J ends lost 4 bases and 4 bases, in that order; junction bases with no gene match: 4. The CDR3 contains 15 residues. The CDR3 coding sequence is TGTGCCAGCAGCTGCACTAGCGGGGGGGGATACGAGCAGTACGTC. This encodes CASSCTSGGGYEQYV.

This clonotype appeared many times. This sequence joins TRBV4-1 and TRBJ1-2, with 11 nucleotides matching TRBD1. Losses at the gene ends were 4 bases for V and 4 bases for J; bases not matched to a gene: 5. The CDR3 is 15 amino acids. From germline, CDR1 is MGHRA and CDR2 YSYEKL. The CDR3: CASSLGTGGGYGYTF. Here the CDR3 DNA reads TGCGCCAGCAGCCTCGGGACAGGGGGAGGCTATGGCTACACCTTC.

This clonotype was seen ten or more times. The chain carries TRBV11-1 and TRBJ2-3; the match to TRBD2 covers 7 bases. This CDR3 spans 18 amino acids. The V and J ends lost 10 bases and 2 bases, in that order; junction bases with no gene match: 21. Germline V gene lookup returns CDR1 SGHAT and CDR2 FQDESV (reference sequence). CDR3 region: CATRSFPRRGKYTDTQYF. The CDR3 DNA reads as TGTGCCACCAGGTCCTTCCCGAGGCGGGGGAAATACACAGATACGCAGTATTTT.

This clonotype was detected ten times or more. CDR3 DNA: TGTGCCAGCTTCTTATCTGCCGGACAGGAAAACTACGAGCAGTACTTC. This codes for CASFLSAGQENYEQYF. The chain couples TRBV2 to TRBJ2-7; 7 bases align to TRBD1. CDR1 SNHLY and CDR2 FYNNEI come from the germline V gene. The CDR3 is made up of 16 amino acids. The junction had 16 bases not matched to a gene; V was cut back by 8 bases and J by 3 bases.

The table lists this clonotype with many counts. The V and J genes are TRBV20-1 and TRBJ1-2; 12 nucleotides agree with TRBD1. The ends lost 5 bases at V and 5 bases at J; junction bases unmatched: 12. The CDR3 covers 16 residues. The germline gives CDR1 DFQATT, CDR2 SNEGSKA (reference sequence). This CDR3 is CSAVGGQGAGLYGYTF. DNA for the CDR3: TGCAGTGCTGTGGGGGGACAGGGGGCTGGATTGTATGGCTACACCTTC.

This clonotype was detected many times. V and J are TRBV20-1 and TRBJ2-5, with 7 bases fitting TRBD1. The CDR3 consists of 14 residues. Per germline, CDR1 DFQATT and CDR2 SNEGSKA (reference sequence). J gave up 1 base and V 4 bases, and 6 bases lay outside the gene matches. The DNA of the CDR3 is TGCAGTGCTATGGACAGGAATACCCAAGAGACCCAGTACTTC. Its translation is CSAMDRNTQETQYF.

This clonotype was seen repeatedly, ten times or more. The rearrangement joins TRBV19 to TRBJ1-1; unclear D gene. CDR3 length equals 9 residues. The germline V gene encodes CDR1 LNHDA and CDR2 SQIVND (reference sequence). With 8 bases removed from V and 4 bases from J, the gap between germline ends came to 2 bases. The CDR3 DNA follows: TGTGCCAGTGGCACTGAAGCTTTCTTT. Translating gives CASGTEAFF.

Here the CDR3 DNA reads TGTGCCAGCAGCTTAACACAGGGAGATGGCTACACCTTC. This encodes CASSLTQGDGYTF. The V gene is TRBV7-9, the J gene TRBJ1-2, with D possibly being TRBD1 (6 bases). Deletions cut 2 bases from V and 6 bases from J, with 10 bases between. The CDR3 extends over 13 amino acids. Germline loops: CDR1 SEHNR, CDR2 FQNEAQ (reference sequence).

The rearrangement joins TRBV14 to TRBJ1-1; no clear D gene. Germline CDR1 and CDR2: SGHDN and FVKESK. Trimming removed 4 bases at V and 0 bases at J, with 6 bases between. CDR3 length equals 13 residues. The CDR3 sequence is CASSRMMNTEAFF. CDR3 nucleotides: TGTGCCAGCAGCCGGATGATGAACACTGAAGCTTTCTTT.